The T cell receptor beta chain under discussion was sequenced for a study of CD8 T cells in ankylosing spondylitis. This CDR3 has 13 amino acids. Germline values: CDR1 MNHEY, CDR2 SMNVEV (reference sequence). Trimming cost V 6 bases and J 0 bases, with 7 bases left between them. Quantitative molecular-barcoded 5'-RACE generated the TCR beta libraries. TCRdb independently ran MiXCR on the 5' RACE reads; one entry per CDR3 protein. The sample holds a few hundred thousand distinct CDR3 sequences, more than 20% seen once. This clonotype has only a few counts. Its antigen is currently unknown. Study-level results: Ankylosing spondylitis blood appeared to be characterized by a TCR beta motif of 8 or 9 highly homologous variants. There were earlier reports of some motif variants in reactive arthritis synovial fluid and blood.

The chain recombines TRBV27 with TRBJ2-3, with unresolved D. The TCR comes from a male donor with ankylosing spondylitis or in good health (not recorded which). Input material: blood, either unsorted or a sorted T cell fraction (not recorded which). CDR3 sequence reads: CASSTPSTDTQYF. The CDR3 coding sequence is TGTGCCAGCAGCACTCCCAGCACAGATACGCAGTATTTT.